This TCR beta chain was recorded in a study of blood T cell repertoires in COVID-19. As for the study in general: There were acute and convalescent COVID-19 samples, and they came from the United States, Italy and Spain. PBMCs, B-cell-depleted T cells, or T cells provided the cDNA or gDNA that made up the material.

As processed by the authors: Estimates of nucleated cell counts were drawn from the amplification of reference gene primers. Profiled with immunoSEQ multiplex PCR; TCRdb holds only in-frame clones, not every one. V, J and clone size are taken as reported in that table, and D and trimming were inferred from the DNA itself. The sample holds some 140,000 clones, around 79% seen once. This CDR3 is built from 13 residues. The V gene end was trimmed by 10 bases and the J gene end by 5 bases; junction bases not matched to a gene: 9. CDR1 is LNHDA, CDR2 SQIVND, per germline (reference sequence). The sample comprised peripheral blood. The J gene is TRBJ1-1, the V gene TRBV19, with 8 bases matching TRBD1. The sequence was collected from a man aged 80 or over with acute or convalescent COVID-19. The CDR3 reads CATGQGMYTEAFF. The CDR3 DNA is TGTGCCACCGGACAGGGTATGTATACTGAAGCTTTCTTT.